Listed here is a single T cell receptor beta chain. These data come from a study of blood T cell repertoires in COVID-19. Study context: Samples representing acute and convalescent COVID-19 were sourced from the United States, Italy and Spain. Sources were T cells, B-cell-depleted T cells, or PBMCs; the material itself was cDNA or gDNA.

Authors' analysis steps: The assay estimated nucleated cells by amplifying reference gene primers. Measured with immunoSEQ multiplex PCR; TCRdb has only the in-frame clones, and not every one. V and J calls and clone size come straight from that table; D and trimming were deduced from the DNA. The sample lists 50,000 to 70,000 clones, more than 90% occurring once. The V segment lost 4 bases and the J segment 0 bases; nucleotides outside the gene matches: 4. The CDR3 contains 16 residues. In germline, CDR1 is SEHNR, CDR2 FQNEAQ (reference sequence). The material sequenced was peripheral blood. This chain links TRBV7-9 with TRBJ2-1; 9 bases fit TRBD2. The receptor was isolated from a man aged 55 to 69 with acute or convalescent COVID-19. The CDR3 nucleotides are TGTGCCAGCAGCTCCTATAGCGGGAGCTCCTACAATGAGCAGTTCTTC. Amino acids: CASSSYSGSSYNEQFF. The complete variable domain, with remaining parts taken from reference TRBV7-9 and TRBJ2-1, reads DTGVSQNPRHKITKRGQNVTFRCDPISEHNRLYWYRQTLGQGPEFLTYFQNEAQLEKSRLLSDRFSAERPKGSFSTLEIQRTEQGDSAMYLCASSSYSGSSYNEQFFGPGTRLTVL.